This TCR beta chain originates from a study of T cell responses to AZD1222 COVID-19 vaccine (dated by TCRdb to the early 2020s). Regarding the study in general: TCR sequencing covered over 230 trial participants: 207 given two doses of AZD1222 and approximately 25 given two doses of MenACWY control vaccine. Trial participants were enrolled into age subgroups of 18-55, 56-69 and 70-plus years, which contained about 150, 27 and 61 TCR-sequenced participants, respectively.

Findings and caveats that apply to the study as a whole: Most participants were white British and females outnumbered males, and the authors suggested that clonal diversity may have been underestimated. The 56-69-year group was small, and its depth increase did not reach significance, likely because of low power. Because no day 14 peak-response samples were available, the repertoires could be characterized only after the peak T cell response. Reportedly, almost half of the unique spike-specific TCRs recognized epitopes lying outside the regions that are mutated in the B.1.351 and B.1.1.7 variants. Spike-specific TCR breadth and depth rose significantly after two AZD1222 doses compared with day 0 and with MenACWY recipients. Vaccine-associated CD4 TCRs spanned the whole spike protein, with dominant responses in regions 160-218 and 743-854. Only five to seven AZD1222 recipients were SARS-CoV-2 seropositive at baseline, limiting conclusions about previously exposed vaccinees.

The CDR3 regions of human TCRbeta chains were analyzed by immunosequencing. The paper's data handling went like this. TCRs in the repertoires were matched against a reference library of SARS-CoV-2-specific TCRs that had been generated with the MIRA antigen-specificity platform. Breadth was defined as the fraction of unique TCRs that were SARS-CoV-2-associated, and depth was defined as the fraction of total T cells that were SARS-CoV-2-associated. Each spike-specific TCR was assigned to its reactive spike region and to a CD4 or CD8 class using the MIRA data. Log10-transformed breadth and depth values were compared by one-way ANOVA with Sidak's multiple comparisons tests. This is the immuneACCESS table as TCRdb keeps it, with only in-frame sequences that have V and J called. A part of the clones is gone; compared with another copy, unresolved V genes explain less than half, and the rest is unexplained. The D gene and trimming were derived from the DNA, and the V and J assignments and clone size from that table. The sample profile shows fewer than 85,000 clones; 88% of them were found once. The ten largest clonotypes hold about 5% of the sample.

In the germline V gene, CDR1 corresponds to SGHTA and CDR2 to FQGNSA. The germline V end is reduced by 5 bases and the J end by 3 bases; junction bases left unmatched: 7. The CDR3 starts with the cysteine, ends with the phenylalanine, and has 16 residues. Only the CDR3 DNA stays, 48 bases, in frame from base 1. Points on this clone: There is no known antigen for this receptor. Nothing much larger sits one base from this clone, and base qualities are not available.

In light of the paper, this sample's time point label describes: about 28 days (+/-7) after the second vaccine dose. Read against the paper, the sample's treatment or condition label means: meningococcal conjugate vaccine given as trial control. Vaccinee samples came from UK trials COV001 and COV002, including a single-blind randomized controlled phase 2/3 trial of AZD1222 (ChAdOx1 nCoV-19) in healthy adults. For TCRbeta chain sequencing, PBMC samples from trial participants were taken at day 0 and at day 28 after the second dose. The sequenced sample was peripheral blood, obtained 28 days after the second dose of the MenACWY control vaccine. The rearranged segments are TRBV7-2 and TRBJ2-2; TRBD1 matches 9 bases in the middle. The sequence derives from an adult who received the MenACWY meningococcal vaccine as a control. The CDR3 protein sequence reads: CASSATGGAHTGELFF. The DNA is TGTGCCAGCAGCGCTACAGGGGGCGCCCACACCGGGGAGCTGTTTTTT.